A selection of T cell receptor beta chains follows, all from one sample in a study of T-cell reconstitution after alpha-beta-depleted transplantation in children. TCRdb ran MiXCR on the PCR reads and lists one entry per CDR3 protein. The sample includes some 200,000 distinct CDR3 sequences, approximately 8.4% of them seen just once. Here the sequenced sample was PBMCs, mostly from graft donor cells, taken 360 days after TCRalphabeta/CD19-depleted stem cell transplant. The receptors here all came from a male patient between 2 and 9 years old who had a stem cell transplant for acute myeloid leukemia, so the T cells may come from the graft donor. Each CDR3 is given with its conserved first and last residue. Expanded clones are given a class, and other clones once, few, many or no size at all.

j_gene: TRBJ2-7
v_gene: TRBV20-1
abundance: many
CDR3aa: CSARDRVYEQYF

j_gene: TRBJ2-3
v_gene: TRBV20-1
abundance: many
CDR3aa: CSARALGHITDTQYF

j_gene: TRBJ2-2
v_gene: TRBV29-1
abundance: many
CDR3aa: CSAERKLFYGELFF

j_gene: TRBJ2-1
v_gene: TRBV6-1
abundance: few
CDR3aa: CASTSDRLLRENNEQFF

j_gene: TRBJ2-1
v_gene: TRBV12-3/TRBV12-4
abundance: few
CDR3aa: CASSFRQGASNEQFF

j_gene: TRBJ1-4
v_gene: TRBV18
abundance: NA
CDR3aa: CASSPRDSNEKLFF

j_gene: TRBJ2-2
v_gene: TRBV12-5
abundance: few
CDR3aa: CASGLLPIQETGELFF

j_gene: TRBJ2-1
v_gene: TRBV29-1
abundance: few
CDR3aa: CSGSGTSGNEQFF

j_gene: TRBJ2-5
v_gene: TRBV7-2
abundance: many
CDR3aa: CASSSLETQYF

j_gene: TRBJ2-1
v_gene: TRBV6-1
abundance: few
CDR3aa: CASSTGGSPDEQFF

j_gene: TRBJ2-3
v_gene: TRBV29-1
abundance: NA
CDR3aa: CSVGEQGPDTQYF

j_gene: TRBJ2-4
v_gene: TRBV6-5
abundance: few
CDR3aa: CASSYSPVGLAKNIQYF

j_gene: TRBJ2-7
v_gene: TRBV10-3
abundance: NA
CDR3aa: CAISENDEQYF

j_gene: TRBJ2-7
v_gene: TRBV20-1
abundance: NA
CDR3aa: CSARDPARVVEQYF

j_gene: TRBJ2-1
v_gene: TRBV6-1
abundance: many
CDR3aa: CASSPWRWRGGYNEQFF

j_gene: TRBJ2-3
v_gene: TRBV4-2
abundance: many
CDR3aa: CASSQVQGLAGADTQYF

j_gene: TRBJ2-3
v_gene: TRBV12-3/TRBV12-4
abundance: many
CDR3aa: CASSFPSADTQYF

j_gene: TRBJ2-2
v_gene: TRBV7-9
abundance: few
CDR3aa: CASSLGHISLFAGELFF

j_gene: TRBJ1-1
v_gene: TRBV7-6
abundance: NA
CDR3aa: CASSSLTKRGTEAFF

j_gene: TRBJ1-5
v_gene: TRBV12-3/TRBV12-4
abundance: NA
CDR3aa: CASIHSGSNQPQHF

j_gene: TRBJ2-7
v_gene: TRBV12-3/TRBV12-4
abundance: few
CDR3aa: CASSRATAPSEQYF

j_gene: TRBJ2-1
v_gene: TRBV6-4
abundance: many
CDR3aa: CASSEDTGYNEQFF

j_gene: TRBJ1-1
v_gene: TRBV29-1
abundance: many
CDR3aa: CSVLRRQDGTEAFF

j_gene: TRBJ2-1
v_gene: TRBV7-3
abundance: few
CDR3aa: CASSSQQGADEQFF

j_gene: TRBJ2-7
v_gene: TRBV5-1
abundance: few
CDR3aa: CASSPRGQTYEQYF

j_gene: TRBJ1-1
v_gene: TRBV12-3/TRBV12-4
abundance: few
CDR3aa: CASSLPGRAEAFF

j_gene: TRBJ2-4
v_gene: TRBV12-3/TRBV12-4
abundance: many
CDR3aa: CASSLSSGRVEGQYF

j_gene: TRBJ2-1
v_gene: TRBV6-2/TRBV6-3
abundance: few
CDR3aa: CASSYADRGNEQFF

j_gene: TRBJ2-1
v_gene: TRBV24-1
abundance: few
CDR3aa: CATSDATSGGSNEQFF

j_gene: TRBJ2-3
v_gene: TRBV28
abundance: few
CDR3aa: CASSLGLAGGPGTDTQYF

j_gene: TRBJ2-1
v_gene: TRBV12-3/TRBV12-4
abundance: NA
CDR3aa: CASSLAGASGSTDEQFF

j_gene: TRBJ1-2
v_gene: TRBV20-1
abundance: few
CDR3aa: CSARQGSNYGYTF

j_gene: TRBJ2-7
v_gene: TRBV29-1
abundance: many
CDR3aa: CSVQLDLNYEQYF

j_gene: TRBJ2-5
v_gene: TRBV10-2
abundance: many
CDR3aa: CASSEATGKETQYF

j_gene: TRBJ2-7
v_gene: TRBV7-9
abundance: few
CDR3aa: CASSSRQGSYEQYF

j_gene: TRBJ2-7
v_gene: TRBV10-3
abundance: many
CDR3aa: CATQVLSSYEQYF